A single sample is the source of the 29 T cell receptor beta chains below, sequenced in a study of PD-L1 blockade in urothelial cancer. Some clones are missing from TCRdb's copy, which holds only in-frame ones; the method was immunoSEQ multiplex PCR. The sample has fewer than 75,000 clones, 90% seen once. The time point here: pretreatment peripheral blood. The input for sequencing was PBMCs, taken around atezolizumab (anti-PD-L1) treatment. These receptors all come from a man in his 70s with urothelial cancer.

The CDR3 is CASSDPGHGRETQYF. The DNA for the CDR3 is TGTGCCAGCAGCGACCCGGGACATGGACGGGAGACCCAGTACTTC. This chain links TRBV7-9 with TRBJ2-5, with D possibly TRBD1 on 6 matching bases. Germline loops: CDR1 SEHNR, CDR2 FQNEAQ (reference sequence). The CDR3 totals 15 residues. V lost 5 bases, J lost 5 bases, and 18 bases lay in between.

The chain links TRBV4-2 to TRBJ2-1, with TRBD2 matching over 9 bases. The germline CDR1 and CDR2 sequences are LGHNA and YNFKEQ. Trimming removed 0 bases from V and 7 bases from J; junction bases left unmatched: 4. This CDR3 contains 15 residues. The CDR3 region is CASSQDRLAENEQFF. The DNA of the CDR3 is TGTGCCAGCAGCCAAGACAGACTAGCGGAAAATGAGCAGTTCTTC.

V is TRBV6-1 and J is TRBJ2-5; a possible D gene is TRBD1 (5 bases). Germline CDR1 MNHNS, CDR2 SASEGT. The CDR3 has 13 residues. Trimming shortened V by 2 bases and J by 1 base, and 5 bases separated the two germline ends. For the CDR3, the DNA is TGTGCCAGCAGTGAAACAGGCCAAGAGACCCAGTACTTC. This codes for CASSETGQETQYF.

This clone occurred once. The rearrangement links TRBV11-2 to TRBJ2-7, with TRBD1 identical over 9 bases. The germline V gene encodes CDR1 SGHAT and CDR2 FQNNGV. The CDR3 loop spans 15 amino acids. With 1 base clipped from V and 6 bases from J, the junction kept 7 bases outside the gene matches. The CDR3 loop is CASSLGWTGEGEQYF. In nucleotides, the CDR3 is TGTGCCAGCAGCTTAGGTTGGACAGGGGAAGGCGAGCAGTACTTC.

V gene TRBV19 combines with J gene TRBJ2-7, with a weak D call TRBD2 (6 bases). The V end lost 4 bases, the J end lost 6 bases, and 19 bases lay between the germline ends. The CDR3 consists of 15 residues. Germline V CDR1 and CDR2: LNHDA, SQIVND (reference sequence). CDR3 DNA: TGTGCCAGTAGTACCGGACTCGCGGGATTTTCCGAGCAGTACTTC. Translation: CASSTGLAGFSEQYF.

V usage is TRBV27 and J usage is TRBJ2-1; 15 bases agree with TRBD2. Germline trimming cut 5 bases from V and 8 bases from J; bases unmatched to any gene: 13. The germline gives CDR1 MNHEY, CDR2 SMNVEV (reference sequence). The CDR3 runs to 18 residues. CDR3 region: CASSPRTSGRAFIDEQFF. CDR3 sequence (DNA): TGTGCCAGCAGTCCCCGGACTAGCGGGAGGGCCTTTATAGATGAGCAGTTCTTC.

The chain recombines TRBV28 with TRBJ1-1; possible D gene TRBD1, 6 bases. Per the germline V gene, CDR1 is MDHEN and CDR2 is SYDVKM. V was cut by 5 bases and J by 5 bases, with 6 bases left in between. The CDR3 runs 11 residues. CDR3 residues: CASSQGTEAFF. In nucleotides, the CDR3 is TGTGCCAGCAGTCAGGGGACTGAAGCTTTCTTT.

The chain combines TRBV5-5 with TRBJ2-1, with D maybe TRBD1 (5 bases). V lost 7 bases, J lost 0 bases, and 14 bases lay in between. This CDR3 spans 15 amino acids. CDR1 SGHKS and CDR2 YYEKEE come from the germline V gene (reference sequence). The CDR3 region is CASGDGRDSYNEQFF. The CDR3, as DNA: TGTGCCAGCGGGGATGGCAGGGACTCCTACAATGAGCAGTTCTTC.

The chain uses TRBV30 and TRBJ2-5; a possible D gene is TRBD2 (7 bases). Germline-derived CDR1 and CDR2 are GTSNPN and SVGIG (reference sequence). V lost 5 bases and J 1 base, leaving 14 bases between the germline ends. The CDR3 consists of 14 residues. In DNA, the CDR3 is TGTGCCTGGGATCGGGGGGCCTTCCAAGAGACCCAGTACTTC. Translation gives CAWDRGAFQETQYF.

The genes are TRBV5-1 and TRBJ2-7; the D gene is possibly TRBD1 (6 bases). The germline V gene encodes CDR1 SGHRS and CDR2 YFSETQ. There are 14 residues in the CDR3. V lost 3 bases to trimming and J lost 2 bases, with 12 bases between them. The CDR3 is CASSSHRDTYEQYF. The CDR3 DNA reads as TGCGCCAGCAGCTCACACAGGGACACCTACGAGCAGTACTTC.

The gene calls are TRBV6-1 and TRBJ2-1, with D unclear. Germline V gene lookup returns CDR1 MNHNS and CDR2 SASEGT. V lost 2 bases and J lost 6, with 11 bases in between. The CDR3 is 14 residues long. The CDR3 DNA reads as TGTGCCAGCAGTGAATCGGAGTTGTCCAATGAGCAGTTCTTC. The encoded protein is CASSESELSNEQFF.

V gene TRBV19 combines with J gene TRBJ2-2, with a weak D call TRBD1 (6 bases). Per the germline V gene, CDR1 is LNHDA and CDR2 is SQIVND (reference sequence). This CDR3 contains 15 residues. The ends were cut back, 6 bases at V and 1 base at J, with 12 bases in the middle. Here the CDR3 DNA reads TGTGCCAGTAGCCACCCAGGGGAGAACACCGGGGAGCTGTTTTTT. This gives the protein CASSHPGENTGELFF.

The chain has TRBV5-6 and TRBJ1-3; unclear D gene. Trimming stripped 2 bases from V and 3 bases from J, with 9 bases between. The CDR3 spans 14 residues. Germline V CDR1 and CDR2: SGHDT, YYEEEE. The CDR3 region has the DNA TGTGCCAGCAGCTTACCGGGAGATGGAAACACCATATATTTT. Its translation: CASSLPGDGNTIYF. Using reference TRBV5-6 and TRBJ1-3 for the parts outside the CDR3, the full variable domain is DAGVTQSPTHLIKTRGQQVTLRCSPKSGHDTVSWYQQALGQGPQFIFQYYEEEERQRGNFPDRFSGHQFPNYSSELNVNALLLGDSALYLCASSLPGDGNTIYFGEGSWLTVV.

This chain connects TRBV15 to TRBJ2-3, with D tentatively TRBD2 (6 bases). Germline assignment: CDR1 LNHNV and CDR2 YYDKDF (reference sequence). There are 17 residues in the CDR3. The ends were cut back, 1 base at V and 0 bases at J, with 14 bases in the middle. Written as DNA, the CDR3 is TGTGCCACCAGCAGAGGCGTGCGGGGCACTAGCACAGATACGCAGTATTTT. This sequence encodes CATSRGVRGTSTDTQYF.

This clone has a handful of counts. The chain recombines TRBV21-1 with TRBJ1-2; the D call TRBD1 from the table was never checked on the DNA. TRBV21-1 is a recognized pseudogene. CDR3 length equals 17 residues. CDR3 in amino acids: CASSKEPGQLEASGYTF. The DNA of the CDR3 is TGTGCCAGCAGCAAAGAGCCCGGACAGTTAGAAGCTAGCGGCTACACCTTC.

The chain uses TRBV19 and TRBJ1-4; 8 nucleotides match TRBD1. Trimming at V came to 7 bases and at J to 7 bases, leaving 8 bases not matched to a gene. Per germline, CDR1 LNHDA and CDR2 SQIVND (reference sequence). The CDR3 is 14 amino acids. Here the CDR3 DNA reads TGTGCCAGTACCCCATCAGGGGGCCCTGAAAAACTGTTTTTT. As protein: CASTPSGGPEKLFF.

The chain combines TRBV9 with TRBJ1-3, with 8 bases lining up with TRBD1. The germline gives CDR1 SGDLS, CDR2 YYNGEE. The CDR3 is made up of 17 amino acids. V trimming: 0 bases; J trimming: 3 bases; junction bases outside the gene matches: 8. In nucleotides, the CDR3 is TGTGCCAGCAGCGTAGCTGGCGAGACAGGGGTTGGAAACACCATATATTTT. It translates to CASSVAGETGVGNTIYF.

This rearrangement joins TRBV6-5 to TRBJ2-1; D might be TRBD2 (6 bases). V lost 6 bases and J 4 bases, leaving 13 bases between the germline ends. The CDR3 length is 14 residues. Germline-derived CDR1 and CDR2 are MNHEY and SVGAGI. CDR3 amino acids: CASRPPGLYNEQFF. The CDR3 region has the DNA TGTGCCAGCAGACCCCCAGGACTATACAATGAGCAGTTCTTC.

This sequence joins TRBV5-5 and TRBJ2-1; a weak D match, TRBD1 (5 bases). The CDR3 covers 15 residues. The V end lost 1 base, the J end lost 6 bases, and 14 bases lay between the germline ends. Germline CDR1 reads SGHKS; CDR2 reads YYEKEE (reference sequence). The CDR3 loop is CASSLFQGGGNEQFF. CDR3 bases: TGTGCCAGCAGCTTGTTCCAGGGTGGTGGCAATGAGCAGTTCTTC.

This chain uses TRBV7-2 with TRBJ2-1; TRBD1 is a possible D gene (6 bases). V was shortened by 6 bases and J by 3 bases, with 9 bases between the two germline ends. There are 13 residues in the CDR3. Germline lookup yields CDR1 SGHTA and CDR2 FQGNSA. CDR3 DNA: TGTGCCAGCAGGACAGGTATCTACAATGAGCAGTTCTTC. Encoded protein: CASRTGIYNEQFF.

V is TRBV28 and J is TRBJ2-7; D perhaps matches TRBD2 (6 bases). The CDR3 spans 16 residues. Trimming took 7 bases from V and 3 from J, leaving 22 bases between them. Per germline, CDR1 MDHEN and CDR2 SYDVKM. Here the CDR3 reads CASIELRDSTHYEQYF. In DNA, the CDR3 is TGTGCCAGCATCGAACTCAGGGACTCTACTCACTACGAGCAGTACTTC.

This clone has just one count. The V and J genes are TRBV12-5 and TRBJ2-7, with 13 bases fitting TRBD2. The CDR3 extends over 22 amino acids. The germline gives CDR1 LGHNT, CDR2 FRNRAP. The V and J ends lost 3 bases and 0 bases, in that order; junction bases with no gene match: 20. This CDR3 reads CASGFYGMPGLAGSGVSYEQYF. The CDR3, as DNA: TGTGCTAGTGGTTTTTACGGGATGCCGGGACTAGCGGGATCGGGGGTCTCCTACGAGCAGTACTTC.

The CDR3 DNA follows: TGTGCCAGTAGTGCTGGACGGGGGATGTGGGAGCAGTACTTC. Its protein product is CASSAGRGMWEQYF. V usage is TRBV19 and J usage is TRBJ2-7; maybe TRBD2 (6 bases). CDR3 length equals 14 residues. CDR1 LNHDA and CDR2 SQIVND come from the germline V gene (reference sequence). The V end was cut by 5 bases, the J end by 7 bases, with 18 bases between.

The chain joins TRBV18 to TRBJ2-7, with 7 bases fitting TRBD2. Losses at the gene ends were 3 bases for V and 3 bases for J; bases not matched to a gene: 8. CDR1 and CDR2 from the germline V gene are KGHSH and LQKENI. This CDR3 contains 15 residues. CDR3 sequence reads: CASSPSRESFYEQYF. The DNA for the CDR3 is TGTGCCAGCTCACCCTCGCGGGAGTCGTTCTACGAGCAGTACTTC.

DNA of the CDR3: TGTGCCAGCAGCTTAAAAGGCACGGGCAGGGGAACAGATACGCAGTATTTT. It encodes CASSLKGTGRGTDTQYF. V usage is TRBV7-9 and J usage is TRBJ2-3, with D possibly matching TRBD1 (6 bases). CDR1 and CDR2 (germline): SEHNR, FQNEAQ (reference sequence). V lost 2 bases to trimming and J lost 3 bases, with 18 bases between them. The length of the CDR3 is 17 residues.

As DNA, the CDR3 is TGTGCCAGCAGTATACTAGCGGGGGGTGAGACAGATACGCAGTATTTT. Translation gives CASSILAGGETDTQYF. The V and J genes are TRBV2 and TRBJ2-3; 12 bases agree with TRBD2. Germline V lookup: CDR1 SNHLY, CDR2 FYNNEI. This CDR3 is 16 amino acids long. The V and J ends lost 5 bases and 3 bases, in that order; junction bases with no gene match: 6.

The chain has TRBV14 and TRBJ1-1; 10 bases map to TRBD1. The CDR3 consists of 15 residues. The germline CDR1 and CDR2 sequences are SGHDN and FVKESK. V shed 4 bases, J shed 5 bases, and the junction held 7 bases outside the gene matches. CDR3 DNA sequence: TGTGCCAGCAGCCTCACCGGGACAGGGGAGACTGAAGCTTTCTTT. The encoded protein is CASSLTGTGETEAFF. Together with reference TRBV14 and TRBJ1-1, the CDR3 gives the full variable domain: EAGVTQFPSHSVIEKGQTVTLRCDPISGHDNLYWYRRVMGKEIKFLLHFVKESKQDESGMPNNRFLAERTGGTYSTLKVQPAELEDSGVYFCASSLTGTGETEAFFGQGTRLTVV.

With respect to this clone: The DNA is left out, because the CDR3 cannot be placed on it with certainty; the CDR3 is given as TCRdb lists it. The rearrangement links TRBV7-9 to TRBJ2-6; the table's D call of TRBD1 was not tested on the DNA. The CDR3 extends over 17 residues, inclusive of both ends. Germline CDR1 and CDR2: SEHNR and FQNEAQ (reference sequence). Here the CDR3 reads CASSPGTAFFGANVLTF.

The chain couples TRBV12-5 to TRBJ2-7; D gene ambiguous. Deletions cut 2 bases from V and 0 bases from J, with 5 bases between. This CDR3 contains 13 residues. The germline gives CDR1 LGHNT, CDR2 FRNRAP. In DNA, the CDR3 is TGTGCTAGTGGTTTGTATAGCTCCTACGAGCAGTACTTC. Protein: CASGLYSSYEQYF.